One T cell receptor (beta chain) is described in this entry. The sample has other DNA sequences that encode this CDR3 too. Profiled with immunoSEQ multiplex PCR; TCRdb holds only in-frame clones, not every one. The sample has approximately 60,000 clones; over 70% are singletons. The data stem from a study of OX40 agonist ivuxolimab in advanced cancers. Study-level background: Ivuxolimab, which patients received intravenously every 2 weeks, was dosed at 0.01 to 10 mg/kg.

The TCR was taken from an adult with an advanced solid tumor such as melanoma, head and neck, liver or kidney cancer. Sequencing used CD4+ or CD8+ T cells sorted from blood, obtained in a trial of the OX40 agonist ivuxolimab.

The CDR3 spells CASSFPGGDYGYTF. In DNA, the CDR3 is TGTGCCAGCAGCTTTCCGGGGGGTGACTATGGCTACACCTTC. The V and J genes are TRBV5-6 and TRBJ1-2, with D perhaps matching TRBD1 (5 bases). The CDR3 has 14 residues. The germline V gene encodes CDR1 SGHDT and CDR2 YYEEEE. The V end lost 2 bases, the J end lost 3 bases, and 11 bases lay between the germline ends.